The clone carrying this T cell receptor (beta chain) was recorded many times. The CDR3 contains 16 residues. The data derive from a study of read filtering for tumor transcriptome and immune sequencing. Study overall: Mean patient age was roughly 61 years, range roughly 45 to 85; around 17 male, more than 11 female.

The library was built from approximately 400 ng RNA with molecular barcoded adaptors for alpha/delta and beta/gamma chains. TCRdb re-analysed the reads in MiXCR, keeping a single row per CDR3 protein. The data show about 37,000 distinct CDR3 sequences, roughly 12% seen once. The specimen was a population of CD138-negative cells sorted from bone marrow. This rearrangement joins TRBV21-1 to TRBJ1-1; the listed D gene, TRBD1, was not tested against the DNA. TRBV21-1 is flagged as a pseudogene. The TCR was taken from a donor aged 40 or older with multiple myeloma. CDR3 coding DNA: TGTGCCAGCACCACGACGGTAAGGGGGGAGAACACTGAAGCTTTCTTT. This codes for CASTTTVRGENTEAFF.